These 25 T cell receptor beta chains were all obtained from the same sample, sequenced in a study of shared clonotypes between healthy human individuals. Clones were sequenced by immunoSEQ multiplex PCR, and TCRdb holds only the in-frame ones, with some missing. The sample lists over a million clones, around 82% occurring once. The sample was memory CD4+ T cells from PBMCs. The subset here: CD45RA-negative fraction. All receptors derive from a man younger than 35 in good health. Some clones in this sample may be carry-over from other donors' samples.

This clone was counted a single time. The chain uses TRBV2 and TRBJ2-5; D remains ambiguous. The germline V and J ends were trimmed by 7 bases and 4 bases, with 16 bases remaining between them. The CDR3 has 14 amino acids. Germline lookup yields CDR1 SNHLY and CDR2 FYNNEI. The DNA of the CDR3 is TGTGCCAGCATGAGAGCTAGTGCGAGAGAGACCCAGTACTTC. Its translation is CASMRASARETQYF.

V usage is TRBV6-1 and J usage is TRBJ2-7; D ambiguous. CDR3 length: 14 residues. Germline values: CDR1 MNHNS, CDR2 SASEGT. Trimming shortened V by 7 bases and J by 0 bases, and 13 bases separated the two germline ends. Here the CDR3 DNA reads TGTGCCAGCACCTTGACAACGAGCTCCTACGAGCAGTACTTC. Translated: CASTLTTSSYEQYF.

This clone was seen just once. V gene TRBV28 combines with J gene TRBJ2-3; 10 bases are shared with TRBD2. Germline loops: CDR1 MDHEN, CDR2 SYDVKM. The CDR3 is made up of 20 amino acids. The ends lost 0 bases at V and 4 bases at J; junction bases unmatched: 16. The CDR3 DNA reads as TGTGCCAGCAGTTTATGGAGGGCAGGGGGAAGCGGGAGGGCAGCAGATACGCAGTATTTT. Its protein product is CASSLWRAGGSGRAADTQYF. Based on the CDR3 plus reference TRBV28 and TRBJ2-3, the full variable domain is DVKVTQSSRYLVKRTGEKVFLECVQDMDHENMFWYRQDPGLGLRLIYFSYDVKMKEKGDIPEGYSVSREKKERFSLILESASTNQTSMYLCASSLWRAGGSGRAADTQYFGPGTRLTVL.

V usage is TRBV4-3 and J usage is TRBJ2-4; tentatively, D is TRBD1 (5 bases). CDR3 length: 17 amino acids. Germline V CDR1 and CDR2: LGHNA, YSLEER. Trimming cost V 4 bases and J 7 bases, with 23 bases left between them. The CDR3 region is CASSPQDPGLRNNIQYF. The DNA for the CDR3 is TGCGCCAGCAGCCCTCAAGATCCAGGGTTAAGGAACAACATTCAGTACTTC.

The chain employs TRBV27 and TRBJ2-5; no clear D. V lost 4 bases and J lost 7, with 10 bases in between. The CDR3 spans 12 residues. Germline values: CDR1 MNHEY, CDR2 SMNVEV (reference sequence). This chain's CDR3 is CASSSVGGTQYF. DNA for the CDR3: TGTGCCAGCAGTTCTGTGGGTGGGACCCAGTACTTC.

A few counts support this clone. This chain links TRBV4-3 with TRBJ2-4; D is unclear. This CDR3 spans 15 amino acids. Germline CDR1 reads LGHNA; CDR2 reads YSLEER. Trimming shortened V by 4 bases and J by 8 bases, and 18 bases separated the two germline ends. The CDR3: CASSRAGSYEDIQYF. The CDR3, as DNA: TGCGCCAGCAGCCGAGCCGGGTCCTACGAGGACATTCAGTACTTC.

This chain links TRBV11-2 with TRBJ2-1; TRBD2 matches 8 bases. Trimming cost V 6 bases and J 8 bases; bases outside gene matches: 6. From germline, CDR1 is SGHAT and CDR2 FQNNGV. CDR3 length: 13 amino acids. The CDR3 loop reads CASRISGSDEQFF. The CDR3 nucleotides read TGTGCCAGCAGAATAAGCGGGAGCGATGAGCAGTTCTTC.

This chain joins TRBV5-7 and TRBJ2-3; D gene ambiguous. TRBV5-7 is recorded as an ORF, its role being uncertain. The CDR3 runs 11 residues. Trimming removed 2 bases at V and 8 bases at J, with 6 bases between. The CDR3 DNA reads TGTGCCAGCAGCTTTTCTGGTACGCAGTATTTT. Amino acids: CASSFSGTQYF.

This chain links TRBV15 with TRBJ1-2; 10 nucleotides match TRBD1. This CDR3 has 14 amino acids. V lost 0 bases, J lost 8 bases, and 3 bases stayed unmatched. Germline V CDR1 and CDR2: LNHNV, YYDKDF (reference sequence). CDR3 residues: CATSRDLTGGGYTF. The CDR3 DNA follows: TGTGCCACCAGCAGAGATTTGACAGGGGGCGGCTACACCTTC.

The V and J genes are TRBV6-1 and TRBJ2-7; possibly TRBD2 for D (5 bases). CDR1 and CDR2 (germline): MNHNS, SASEGT. The CDR3 is 13 residues long. Trimming removed 1 base from V and 10 bases from J, with 14 bases in between. The CDR3 reads CASSEGGERLQYF. DNA of the CDR3: TGTGCCAGCAGTGAAGGGGGAGAGAGGTTACAGTACTTC.

Notes on this clone: Other DNA sequences within the sample encode an identical CDR3. The V gene is TRBV2, the J gene TRBJ2-5; possible D gene TRBD1, 5 bases. This CDR3 has 12 amino acids. The V gene lost 8 bases and the J gene lost 4 bases, with 11 bases spanning the gap. Germline V lookup: CDR1 SNHLY, CDR2 FYNNEI. The CDR3 bases are TGTGCCAGCTCCGAAAGGGGAGAGACCCAGTACTTC. Protein product: CASSERGETQYF. Complete variable domain (other parts from reference TRBV2 and TRBJ2-5): EPEVTQTPSHQVTQMGQEVILRCVPISNHLYFYWYRQILGQKVEFLVSFYNNEISEKSEIFDDQFSVERPDGSNFTLKIRSTKLEDSAMYFCASSERGETQYFGPGTRLLVL.

The J gene is TRBJ2-7, the V gene TRBV5-1; a possible D gene is TRBD1 (6 bases). The CDR3 is 15 amino acids. Germline loops: CDR1 SGHRS, CDR2 YFSETQ. Trimming removed 0 bases at V and 5 bases at J, with 15 bases between. The CDR3: CASSLVGTRGHEQYF. The CDR3 DNA reads as TGCGCCAGCAGCTTGGTAGGGACAAGGGGCCACGAGCAGTACTTC. The variable domain in full, with the rest retrieved from reference TRBV5-1 and TRBJ2-7, is KAGVTQTPRYLIKTRGQQVTLSCSPISGHRSVSWYQQTPGQGLQFLFEYFSETQRNKGNFPGRFSGRQFSNSRSEMNVSTLELGDSALYLCASSLVGTRGHEQYFGPGTRLTVT.

This rearrangement joins TRBV7-3 to TRBJ2-2; D unclear. The V and J ends lost 2 bases and 4 bases respectively, with 5 bases between them. The germline CDR1 and CDR2 sequences are SGHTA and FQGTGA. CDR3 size: 13 residues. The CDR3 sequence is CASSLSTTGELFF. CDR3 nucleotides: TGTGCCAGCAGCTTATCAACCACCGGGGAGCTGTTTTTT.

In its sample, this clone was seen once. The chain carries TRBV10-3 and TRBJ1-3, with 8 bases that match TRBD1. The CDR3 has 16 residues. The germline CDR1 and CDR2 sequences are ENHRY and SYGVKD. J gave up 4 bases and V 0 bases, and 5 bases lay outside the gene matches. The CDR3 region has the DNA TGTGCCATCAGTGAGTCTGCCGGGACAGGAGGAAACACCATATATTTT. It is translated as CAISESAGTGGNTIYF.

This clone was observed once. The chain links TRBV7-8 to TRBJ2-7; D is perhaps TRBD2 (6 bases). The CDR3 sequence is 13 residues long. Germline V gene lookup returns CDR1 SGHVS and CDR2 FQNEAQ. V lost 5 bases to trimming and J lost 6 bases, with 14 bases between them. The CDR3 region has the DNA TGTGCCAGCAGCCCCTTTCGGGGAGGCGAGCAGTACTTC. It specifies CASSPFRGGEQYF.

V gene TRBV2 combines with J gene TRBJ2-1, with 10 bases matching TRBD2. Germline V gene sequence: CDR1 SNHLY, CDR2 FYNNEI. The ends lost 1 base at V and 6 bases at J; junction bases unmatched: 6. The CDR3 has 16 amino acids. The CDR3 region is CASSEGSGRAANEQFF. The CDR3 nucleotides are TGTGCCAGCAGTGAAGGCAGCGGGAGGGCCGCCAATGAGCAGTTCTTC.

This clone was observed a few times. The chain is built from TRBV18 and TRBJ2-7; 9 bases align to TRBD1. Germline CDR1 and CDR2: KGHSH and LQKENI. There are 16 residues in the CDR3. Germline trimming cut 0 bases from V and 5 bases from J; bases unmatched to any gene: 8. The CDR3 spells CASSPPTGTGYHEQYF. The DNA of the CDR3 is TGTGCCAGCTCACCACCGACCGGGACAGGGTACCACGAGCAGTACTTC.

A remark on this clone: This specimen includes other DNA sequences encoding the same CDR3. Written as DNA, the CDR3 is TGTGCCAGCTCACCACCCAACACCGGGGAGCTGTTTTTT. Translating gives CASSPPNTGELFF. The J gene is TRBJ2-2, the V gene TRBV18, with unresolved D. CDR3 length: 13 residues. Trimming left V 0 bases short and J 2 bases short, with 1 base between. Germline CDR1 reads KGHSH; CDR2 reads LQKENI. The full variable domain, completed using reference TRBV18 and TRBJ2-2, is NAGVMQNPRHLVRRRGQEARLRCSPMKGHSHVYWYRQLPEEGLKFMVYLQKENIIDESGMPKERFSAEFPKEGPSILRIQQVVRGDSAAYFCASSPPNTGELFFGEGSRLTVL.

This rearrangement joins TRBV2 to TRBJ2-5; D is uncertain. This CDR3 has 12 residues. Germline CDR1 SNHLY, CDR2 FYNNEI. V was trimmed by 5 bases and J by 5 bases, leaving 9 bases between them. The CDR3 spells CASSPNWETQYF. The CDR3 DNA follows: TGTGCCAGCAGTCCAAACTGGGAGACCCAGTACTTC.

The rearrangement links TRBV5-6 to TRBJ2-3; 11 nucleotides agree with TRBD2. This CDR3 has 17 residues. With V trimmed by 0 bases and J by 2 bases, 5 bases remained unmatched. The germline V gene encodes CDR1 SGHDT and CDR2 YYEEEE. For the CDR3, the DNA is TGTGCCAGCAGCTTGGCTAGCGGGAGGACTCTCACAGATACGCAGTATTTT. Translated, it gives CASSLASGRTLTDTQYF.

The V and J genes are TRBV5-1 and TRBJ2-1; either TRBD1 or TRBD2 may fit D (6 bases each). Germline V gene data show CDR1 as SGHRS and CDR2 as YFSETQ. The CDR3 contains 15 residues. V gave up 4 bases and J gave up 9 bases, with 20 bases separating them. This CDR3 is CASSKSGGPRSEQFF. The CDR3 DNA sequence: TGCGCCAGCAGCAAATCCGGGGGCCCCCGGAGTGAGCAGTTCTTC.

This clone was counted between two and nine times. V gene TRBV9 combines with J gene TRBJ1-2; D is possibly TRBD1 (5 bases). V was cut by 7 bases and J by 5 bases, with 12 bases left in between. In germline, CDR1 is SGDLS, CDR2 YYNGEE. This CDR3 contains 12 residues. Written as DNA, the CDR3 is TGTGCCAGCGCAGGGACCCGGTATGGCTACACCTTC. This gives the protein CASAGTRYGYTF.

Remarks on this clone: This CDR3 is also generated by other DNA sequences in the sample. The chain couples TRBV5-1 to TRBJ2-3; D unresolved. Trimming shortened V by 2 bases and J by 1 base, and 8 bases separated the two germline ends. This CDR3 comprises 14 residues. The germline V gene encodes CDR1 SGHRS and CDR2 YFSETQ. The CDR3 region is CASSFGRGTDTQYF. Written as DNA, the CDR3 is TGCGCCAGCAGCTTTGGTAGAGGCACAGATACGCAGTATTTT.

This chain connects TRBV27 to TRBJ1-5; D is perhaps TRBD1 (5 bases). The CDR3 extends over 17 amino acids. CDR1 is MNHEY and CDR2 is SMNVEV in the germline V gene (reference sequence). Trimming removed 9 bases from V and 2 bases from J, with 23 bases in between. The CDR3 protein is CASLKRDVGGGNQPQHF. In nucleotides, the CDR3 is TGTGCCAGTCTTAAACGGGACGTCGGAGGTGGCAATCAGCCCCAGCATTTT.

The chain joins TRBV5-6 to TRBJ2-5; 8 nucleotides line up with TRBD1. This CDR3 is built from 15 residues. V lost 3 bases and J lost 5; bases outside the gene matches: 9. Germline V gives CDR1 SGHDT, CDR2 YYEEEE. The CDR3 sequence is CASSSATGGRETQYF. Written as DNA, the CDR3 is TGTGCCAGCAGCTCGGCAACAGGGGGTCGGGAGACCCAGTACTTC. Filled out from reference TRBV5-6 and TRBJ2-5, the complete variable domain reads DAGVTQSPTHLIKTRGQQVTLRCSPKSGHDTVSWYQQALGQGPQFIFQYYEEEERQRGNFPDRFSGHQFPNYSSELNVNALLLGDSALYLCASSSATGGRETQYFGPGTRLLVL.